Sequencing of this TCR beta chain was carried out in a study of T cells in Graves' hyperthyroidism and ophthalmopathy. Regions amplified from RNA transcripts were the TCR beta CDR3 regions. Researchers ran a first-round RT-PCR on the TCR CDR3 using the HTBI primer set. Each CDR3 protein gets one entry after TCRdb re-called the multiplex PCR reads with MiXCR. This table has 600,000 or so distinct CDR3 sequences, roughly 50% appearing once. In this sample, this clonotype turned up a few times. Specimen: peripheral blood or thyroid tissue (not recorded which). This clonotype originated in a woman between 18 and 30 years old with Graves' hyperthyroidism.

This CDR3 is CASSPPQGYGYTF. CDR3 DNA: TGTGCCAGCAGCCCCCCGCAGGGATATGGCTACACCTTC. The V and J genes are TRBV7-2 and TRBJ1-2; D is possibly TRBD1 (5 bases). CDR3 size: 13 residues. Germline V CDR1 and CDR2: SGHTA, FQGNSA. Trimming stripped 5 bases from V and 5 bases from J, with 12 bases between.